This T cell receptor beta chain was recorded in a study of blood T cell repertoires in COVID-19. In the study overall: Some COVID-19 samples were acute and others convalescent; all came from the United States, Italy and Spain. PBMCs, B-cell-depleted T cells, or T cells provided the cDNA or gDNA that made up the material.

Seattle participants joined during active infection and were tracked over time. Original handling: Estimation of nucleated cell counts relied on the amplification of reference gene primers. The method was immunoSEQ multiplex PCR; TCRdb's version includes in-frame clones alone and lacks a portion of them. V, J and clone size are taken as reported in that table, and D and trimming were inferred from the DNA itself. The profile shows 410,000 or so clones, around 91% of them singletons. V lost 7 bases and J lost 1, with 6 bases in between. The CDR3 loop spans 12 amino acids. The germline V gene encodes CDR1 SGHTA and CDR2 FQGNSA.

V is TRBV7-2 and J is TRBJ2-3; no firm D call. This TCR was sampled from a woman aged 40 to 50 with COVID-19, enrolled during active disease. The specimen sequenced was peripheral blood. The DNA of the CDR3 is TGTGCCAGCATCCCGGGCACAGATACGCAGTATTTT. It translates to CASIPGTDTQYF.